This entry lists 22 T cell receptor beta chains sequenced from one sample in a study of blood T cell repertoires in COVID-19. Sequencing used immunoSEQ multiplex PCR; TCRdb keeps in-frame clones, though not all of them. The sample contains 80,000 to 100,000 clones, 82% of which appear only once. The sequencing input was peripheral blood. These receptor sequences come from a man in his 70s with active or convalescent COVID-19.

The V call is TRBV4-2, the J call TRBJ2-7; 9 nucleotides agree with TRBD1. The CDR3 runs to 14 residues. V lost 5 bases, J lost 3 bases, and 5 bases stayed unmatched. Germline CDR1 reads LGHNA; CDR2 reads YNFKEQ. In nucleotides, the CDR3 is TGTGCCAGCAGCACCGGGACAGGGAGCTACGAGCAGTACTTC. Amino acid sequence: CASSTGTGSYEQYF.

The J gene is TRBJ2-3, the V gene TRBV4-1, with TRBD1 as a possible D gene (6 bases). The V and J ends lost 4 bases and 2 bases respectively, with 10 bases between them. Per the germline V gene, CDR1 is MGHRA and CDR2 is YSYEKL. There are 14 residues in the CDR3. CDR3 DNA: TGCGCCAGCAGCCCATGGGGGCTCACAGATACGCAGTATTTT. Its protein product is CASSPWGLTDTQYF.

This clone was counted a few times. The rearrangement uses TRBV4-1 and TRBJ1-1, with D possibly being TRBD1 (5 bases). The CDR3 has 19 amino acids. Trimming removed 0 bases from V and 1 base from J, with 21 bases in between. Germline lookup yields CDR1 MGHRA and CDR2 YSYEKL. This chain's CDR3 is CASSQEWAGRGRSNTEAFF. Written as DNA, the CDR3 is TGCGCCAGCAGCCAAGAGTGGGCAGGGAGGGGCCGATCGAACACTGAAGCTTTCTTT.

The gene calls are TRBV7-6 and TRBJ2-7, with 8 bases matching TRBD2. The CDR3 runs 14 residues. Germline V gene lookup returns CDR1 SGHVS and CDR2 FNYEAQ. V was clipped by 2 bases and J by 1 base; unmatched bases: 1. The CDR3 reads CASSLSGGSYEQYF. CDR3 coding DNA: TGTGCCAGCAGCTTAAGCGGGGGTTCCTACGAGCAGTACTTC. The full variable domain, in which reference TRBV7-6 and TRBJ2-7 provide the parts outside the CDR3, is GAGVSQSPRYKVTKRGQDVALRCDPISGHVSLYWYRQALGQGPEFLTYFNYEAQQDKSGLPNDRFSAERPEGSISTLTIQRTEQRDSAMYRCASSLSGGSYEQYFGPGTRLTVT.

This clone has just a few counts. The chain couples TRBV21-1 to TRBJ1-6; the D call TRBD1 from the table was never checked on the DNA. TRBV21-1 is a documented pseudogene. CDR3 size: 15 residues. CDR3 amino acids: CASTRQVVYNSPLHF. For the CDR3, the DNA is TGTGCCAGCACCAGACAGGTTGTCTATAATTCACCCCTCCACTTT.

This sequence joins TRBV9 and TRBJ2-1; TRBD2 matches 9 bases. Germline CDR1 is SGDLS and CDR2 is YYNGEE. The length of the CDR3 is 15 residues. V gave up 0 bases and J gave up 8 bases; unmatched junction bases: 6. CDR3 sequence: CASSVVGGGADEQFF. CDR3 coding DNA: TGTGCCAGCAGCGTAGTCGGCGGGGGGGCTGATGAGCAGTTCTTC. The full variable domain, in which reference TRBV9 and TRBJ2-1 provide the parts outside the CDR3, is DSGVTQTPKHLITATGQRVTLRCSPRSGDLSVYWYQQSLDQGLQFLIQYYNGEERAKGNILERFSAQQFPDLHSELNLSSLELGDSALYFCASSVVGGGADEQFFGPGTRLTVL.

The chain employs TRBV5-6 and TRBJ1-1, with D tentatively TRBD1 (6 bases). Germline V gene data show CDR1 as SGHDT and CDR2 as YYEEEE. The CDR3 contains 12 residues. V shed 4 bases and J shed 4 bases, with 8 bases lying between them. This CDR3 reads CASSRRGTEAFF. In nucleotides, the CDR3 is TGTGCCAGCAGCCGCAGGGGCACTGAAGCTTTCTTT.

The chain uses TRBV28 and TRBJ1-3; 7 bases map to TRBD1. The CDR3 loop spans 15 amino acids. CDR1 and CDR2 from the germline V gene are MDHEN and SYDVKM. In DNA, the CDR3 is TGTGCAGCAGCAATGACAGGGTCGTCTGGAAACACCATATATTTT. Translation: CAAAMTGSSGNTIYF.

This chain uses TRBV21-1 with TRBJ2-5; the table names TRBD2, a call not compared with the DNA. TRBV21-1 is listed as a pseudogene. The CDR3 runs to 13 residues. The CDR3 region is CASSTGNAETQYF. The CDR3 DNA reads as TGTGCCAGCAGCACCGGGAACGCAGAGACCCAGTACTTC.

The chain combines TRBV7-8 with TRBJ2-3; weak D call: TRBD1 (5 bases). The CDR3 runs to 16 residues. CDR1 and CDR2 (germline): SGHVS, FQNEAQ. Between the trimmed V and J ends, which lost 5 bases and 0 bases, there was a span of 15 bases. The CDR3 loop reads CASSRGGVGSTDTQYF. CDR3 coding DNA: TGTGCCAGCAGCAGGGGTGGGGTTGGGAGCACAGATACGCAGTATTTT.

To note about this clone: Relative to the germline gene, one junction end is altered; a read error may explain this. The chain recombines TRBV7-7 with TRBJ2-1, with a possible D match to TRBD2 (7 bases). Germline V gene sequence: CDR1 SSHAT, CDR2 FNYEAQ (reference sequence). This CDR3 comprises 15 residues. CDR3 amino acids: CASSPGGGTPLAQFF. The CDR3, as DNA: TGTGCTAGCAGCCCGGGGGGCGGAACCCCTCTTGCGCAGTTCTTC.

This clone was recorded once. CDR3: CASSGGGANTGELFF. DNA of the CDR3: TGTGCCAGCAGCGGCGGAGGGGCGAACACCGGGGAGCTGTTTTTT. The chain recombines TRBV4-2 with TRBJ2-2, with D maybe TRBD2 (6 bases). From germline, CDR1 is LGHNA and CDR2 YNFKEQ. With 5 bases removed from V and 0 bases from J, the gap between germline ends came to 10 bases. CDR3 length: 15 amino acids.

In this sample, this clone turned up once. J is TRBJ1-1 and V is TRBV6-2 or TRBV6-3; the D gene is possibly TRBD1 (6 bases). This CDR3 contains 14 residues. Trimming left V 6 bases short and J 1 base short, with 12 bases between. The germline CDR1 and CDR2 sequences are MNHEY and SVGEGT. The CDR3 is CASSSLGGNTEAFF. The DNA of the CDR3 is TGTGCCAGCAGCAGCCTAGGGGGGAACACTGAAGCTTTCTTT.

V usage is TRBV25-1 and J usage is TRBJ2-7; D is ambiguous. CDR1 and CDR2 (germline): MGHDK, SYGVNS. Trimming shortened V by 3 bases and J by 0 bases, and 15 bases separated the two germline ends. CDR3 length: 16 residues. This CDR3 reads CASSDWQVVNSYEQYF. CDR3 coding DNA: TGTGCCAGCAGTGACTGGCAGGTCGTAAACTCCTACGAGCAGTACTTC.

This sequence joins TRBV7-2 and TRBJ2-1; D perhaps matches TRBD2 (7 bases). V was shortened by 6 bases and J by 4 bases, with 16 bases between the two germline ends. CDR1 and CDR2 (germline): SGHTA, FQGNSA. CDR3 length: 15 amino acids. In nucleotides, the CDR3 is TGTGCCAGCAGACGCGGGGGCCTTTCGTACAATGAGCAGTTCTTC. Amino acids: CASRRGGLSYNEQFF.

This clone came up a few times. The V and J genes are TRBV5-5 and TRBJ1-2, with 8 bases lining up with TRBD1. Germline V CDR1 and CDR2: SGHKS, YYEKEE (reference sequence). CDR3 length: 14 residues. J was trimmed by 4 bases and V by 0 bases; bases with no gene match: 2. The CDR3 bases are TGTGCCAGCAGCTTGGCCACAGGGGGCTATGGCTACACCTTC. Translation gives CASSLATGGYGYTF.

This clone was recorded a few times. This chain uses TRBV18 with TRBJ1-2, with 7 bases that match TRBD1. Germline V CDR1 and CDR2: KGHSH, LQKENI. The V and J ends lost 3 bases and 4 bases, in that order; junction bases with no gene match: 8. This CDR3 comprises 15 residues. This CDR3 is CASSPGQVGVYGYTF. The CDR3 DNA sequence: TGTGCCAGCTCACCCGGACAGGTCGGCGTCTATGGCTACACCTTC.

The chain carries TRBV5-1 and TRBJ2-2; weak D call: TRBD1 (6 bases). V lost 2 bases, J lost 0 bases, and 11 bases lay in between. The CDR3 has 16 residues. Germline V gene lookup returns CDR1 SGHRS and CDR2 YFSETQ. The CDR3, as DNA: TGCGCCAGCAGCTTAAGGGGGTTCGCGAACACCGGGGAGCTGTTTTTT. Its protein is CASSLRGFANTGELFF.

This chain connects TRBV6-5 to TRBJ2-3; D ambiguous. V was pared by 0 bases and J by 2 bases, with 3 bases between. The CDR3 is made up of 13 amino acids. Germline V gives CDR1 MNHEY, CDR2 SVGAGI. The CDR3 nucleotides read TGTGCCAGCAGTTACTCACTCACAGATACGCAGTATTTT. Translating gives CASSYSLTDTQYF.

The chain links TRBV18 to TRBJ2-3; D may be TRBD1 (5 bases). This CDR3 region has 16 residues. The germline gives CDR1 KGHSH, CDR2 LQKENI. Between the trimmed V and J ends, which lost 2 bases and 1 base, there was a span of 13 bases. The CDR3 here is CASSPRTTQGTDTQYF. Here the CDR3 DNA reads TGTGCCAGCTCACCAAGGACAACCCAGGGCACAGATACGCAGTATTTT. Together with reference TRBV18 and TRBJ2-3, the CDR3 gives the full variable domain: NAGVMQNPRHLVRRRGQEARLRCSPMKGHSHVYWYRQLPEEGLKFMVYLQKENIIDESGMPKERFSAEFPKEGPSILRIQQVVRGDSAAYFCASSPRTTQGTDTQYFGPGTRLTVL.

The chain recombines TRBV13 with TRBJ2-3, with TRBD2 matching 11 bases. J gave up 6 bases and V 2 bases, and 7 bases lay outside the gene matches. The germline gives CDR1 PRHDT, CDR2 FYEKMQ (reference sequence). The CDR3 has 16 amino acids. As DNA, the CDR3 is TGTGCCAGCAGCTTACGTAGCGGGGGGGCTCGTGATACGCAGTATTTT. Translation: CASSLRSGGARDTQYF.

V is TRBV4-1 and J is TRBJ2-7; D perhaps matches TRBD2 (6 bases). V gave up 0 bases and J gave up 3 bases, with 12 bases separating them. Germline CDR1 and CDR2: MGHRA and YSYEKL. The CDR3 runs to 15 residues. DNA of the CDR3: TGCGCCAGCAGCCAAGAGGGGACTTCCCTCTACGAGCAGTACTTC. Its translation is CASSQEGTSLYEQYF.